The entry below gives a single T cell receptor (beta chain) sequence along with its context. Its matching antigen is unknown. Assay: immunoSEQ multiplex PCR; the TCRdb copy retains only in-frame clones and omits some. The data hold tens of thousands of clones, with 70% to 90% observed a single time. The data are from a study of T cell responses to AZD1222 COVID-19 vaccine. General observations from the study: Donors were largely white British and mainly female; clonal diversity was possibly underestimated. Within unmutated variant regions lay the reported targets of nearly half of spike-specific TCRs.

The germline V gene has CDR1 MDHEN and CDR2 SYDVKM. The ends lost 6 bases at V and 10 bases at J; junction bases unmatched: 15. The CDR3 is 16 amino acids. This rearrangement joins TRBV28 to TRBJ1-6, with TRBD1 identical over 7 bases. The receptor was isolated from an adult in good health. Sequenced material: peripheral blood, taken on day 0 of MenACWY control vaccination. The CDR3 DNA is TGTGCCAGCAGCCTTTATTTACAGGGGATTGAATCACCCCTCCACTTT. Amino acid sequence: CASSLYLQGIESPLHF.